One sample yielded the 14 T cell receptor beta chains listed below, sequenced in a study of T cell responses to AZD1222 COVID-19 vaccine (dated by TCRdb to the early 2020s). The sample's time point label, decoded: baseline before first vaccination. This sample's treatment or condition label indicates: meningococcal conjugate vaccine given as trial control. The library was generated by the immunoSEQ multiplex PCR assay. Drawn from immuneACCESS, this table holds only the in-frame rearrangements with V and J called that TCRdb kept. Clones are partly lost; checked studies trace under half to an unresolved V gene and leave the rest unexplained. In this sample the table shows roughly 140,000 clones, about 93% of which occur a single time. The ten largest clonotypes hold about 3% of the sample. The specimen comprised peripheral blood, sampled on day 0 of MenACWY control vaccination. The receptors stem from an adult in good health.

The chain combines TRBV3-1 (or the pseudogene TRBV3-2) with TRBJ1-1; possibly TRBD1 for D (5 bases). This CDR3 is built from 16 residues. Looked up from germline, CDR1 is LGHDT and CDR2 is YNNKEL (reference sequence). V lost 4 bases and J lost 3, with 18 bases in between. This CDR3 reads CASSLRGGGRDTEAFF. The CDR3 DNA reads as TGTGCCAGCAGCCTAAGGGGTGGGGGACGGGACACTGAAGCTTTCTTT.

This CDR3 reads CASKVGTQYF. The CDR3 nucleotides are TGTGCCAGCAAGGTTGGGACCCAGTACTTC. The chain is built from TRBV2 and TRBJ2-5; D not resolved. Per germline, CDR1 SNHLY and CDR2 FYNNEI. The CDR3 is made up of 10 amino acids. V lost 7 bases to trimming and J lost 7 bases, with 7 bases between them.

The chain has TRBV9 and TRBJ2-5; TRBD1 agrees at 9 bases. Germline V gene data show CDR1 as SGDLS and CDR2 as YYNGEE. The CDR3 runs 14 residues. The ends lost 2 bases at V and 4 bases at J; junction bases unmatched: 3. The CDR3 nucleotides are TGTGCCAGCAGCGTGGGACAGGGACGAGAGACCCAGTACTTC. It translates to CASSVGQGRETQYF. The full variable domain, in which reference TRBV9 and TRBJ2-5 provide the parts outside the CDR3, is DSGVTQTPKHLITATGQRVTLRCSPRSGDLSVYWYQQSLDQGLQFLIQYYNGEERAKGNILERFSAQQFPDLHSELNLSSLELGDSALYFCASSVGQGRETQYFGPGTRLLVL.

The chain couples TRBV4-1 to TRBJ2-2; 10 nucleotides agree with TRBD2. The CDR3 runs 16 residues. Looked up from germline, CDR1 is MGHRA and CDR2 is YSYEKL. J gave up 9 bases and V 4 bases, and 11 bases lay outside the gene matches. CDR3 protein: CASSPTGASGRWELFF. Written as DNA, the CDR3 is TGCGCCAGCAGCCCCACCGGGGCTAGCGGGAGATGGGAGCTGTTTTTT.

In DNA form, the CDR3 reads TGTGCCAGCGCCAGTTCGAACTATAATTCACCCCTCCACTTT. Translating it yields CASASSNYNSPLHF. The gene calls are TRBV2 and TRBJ1-6; no firm D call. V lost 8 bases and J lost 3, with 11 bases in between. The CDR3 totals 14 residues. Germline V lookup: CDR1 SNHLY, CDR2 FYNNEI. The full variable domain, rest sourced from reference TRBV2 and TRBJ1-6, is EPEVTQTPSHQVTQMGQEVILRCVPISNHLYFYWYRQILGQKVEFLVSFYNNEISEKSEIFDDQFSVERPDGSNFTLKIRSTKLEDSAMYFCASASSNYNSPLHFGNGTRLTVT.

The rearrangement joins TRBV10-3 to TRBJ1-1; D is unclear. V dropped 7 bases and J dropped 0 bases, with 9 bases sitting between them. CDR1 ENHRY and CDR2 SYGVKD come from the germline V gene. The CDR3 contains 13 residues. For the CDR3, the DNA is TGTGCCATCACGGAGGGAATGAACACTGAAGCTTTCTTT. Amino acids: CAITEGMNTEAFF.

This chain joins TRBV7-2 and TRBJ2-7; TRBD1 agrees at 7 bases. Trimming took 3 bases from V and 1 from J; bases not matched to a gene: 9. Per the germline V gene, CDR1 is SGHTA and CDR2 is FQGNSA. CDR3 length: 16 amino acids. The CDR3 spells CASSFGFKGQSYEQYF. The CDR3 region has the DNA TGTGCCAGCAGCTTCGGCTTCAAGGGACAGTCCTACGAGCAGTACTTC. Drawing the rest from reference TRBV7-2 and TRBJ2-7, the complete variable domain is GAGVSQSPSNKVTEKGKDVELRCDPISGHTALYWYRQSLGQGLEFLIYFQGNSAPDKSGLPSDRFSAERTGGSVSTLTIQRTQQEDSAVYLCASSFGFKGQSYEQYFGPGTRLTVT.

The chain joins TRBV3-1 (or the pseudogene TRBV3-2) to TRBJ1-2, with no clear D. Germline V CDR1 and CDR2: LGHDT, YNNKEL (reference sequence). The CDR3 has 13 amino acids. Trimming stripped 0 bases from V and 6 bases from J, with 8 bases between. The CDR3 DNA reads TGTGCCAGCAGCCAAGAACAGTCGGATGGCTACACCTTC. Translated, it gives CASSQEQSDGYTF.

V is TRBV2 and J is TRBJ1-2; 7 nucleotides line up with TRBD1. Per germline, CDR1 SNHLY and CDR2 FYNNEI. The CDR3 covers 13 residues. Germline trimming cut 6 bases from V and 6 bases from J; bases unmatched to any gene: 7. CDR3 coding DNA: TGTGCCAGCAGCTCGACAGGGTTGAATGGCTACACCTTC. This translates into CASSSTGLNGYTF.

The chain couples TRBV7-8 to TRBJ1-5, with D perhaps TRBD1 (5 bases). This CDR3 region has 18 residues. Looked up from germline, CDR1 is SGHVS and CDR2 is FQNEAQ. With 1 base removed from V and 3 bases from J, the gap between germline ends came to 19 bases. CDR3 DNA sequence: TGTGCCAGCAGCTTAGTTGCAGGGTCTCAAACCCTCAATCAGCCCCAGCATTTT. This codes for CASSLVAGSQTLNQPQHF.

The rearrangement links TRBV6-1 to TRBJ1-5; D is ambiguous. The CDR3 consists of 14 residues. The V gene lost 2 bases and the J gene lost 8 bases, with 13 bases spanning the gap. In germline, CDR1 is MNHNS, CDR2 SASEGT. CDR3 DNA sequence: TGTGCCAGCAGTGAAACAACTGGACCTGAGCCCCAGCATTTT. Its protein is CASSETTGPEPQHF.

DNA of the CDR3: TGTGCCAGCAGCCACTCCCGACAGGGTGCGGAAGCTTTCTTT. Translated, it gives CASSHSRQGAEAFF. The chain employs TRBV3-1 (or the pseudogene TRBV3-2) and TRBJ1-1, with 7 bases matching TRBD1. CDR1 is LGHDT and CDR2 is YNNKEL in the germline V gene (reference sequence). The CDR3 runs 14 residues. The junction had 9 bases not matched to a gene; V was cut back by 3 bases and J by 8 bases.

The CDR3 loop is CASSSAGPTGNTIYF. The CDR3 coding sequence is TGCGCCAGCAGCTCAGCAGGGCCTACTGGAAACACCATATATTTT. V and J are TRBV5-1 and TRBJ1-3, with D tentatively TRBD1 (5 bases). Germline lookup yields CDR1 SGHRS and CDR2 YFSETQ. V lost 3 bases and J lost 2, with 12 bases in between. This CDR3 contains 15 residues.

This clone was observed a handful of times. This chain uses TRBV30 with TRBJ2-7, with D perhaps TRBD1 or TRBD2 (5 bases each). Germline V gene data show CDR1 as GTSNPN and CDR2 as SVGIG (reference sequence). Trimming removed 2 bases from V and 1 base from J, with 18 bases in between. This CDR3 has 16 residues. In DNA form, the CDR3 reads TGTGCCTGGAGTCCCAACTCAGGGACGAGATCCTACGAGCAGTACTTC. This gives the protein CAWSPNSGTRSYEQYF.